Listed here are 14 T cell receptor beta chains from one sample, sequenced in a study of response to subunit inactivated influenza vaccine. TCRdb passed the RT-PCR reads through MiXCR, listing each CDR3 protein once. The sample includes 450,000 to 700,000 distinct CDR3 sequences, less than 15% of them seen just once. The sequences come from PBMCs from blood, collected about 11 days after vaccination. These receptors all come from a man aged 50 to 60 who received an inactivated influenza vaccine.

This clonotype was counted only a few times. This chain joins TRBV5-1 and TRBJ1-2, with D perhaps TRBD1 (5 bases). Trimming cost V 4 bases and J 2 bases, with 12 bases left between them. The CDR3 loop spans 14 amino acids. Germline V CDR1 and CDR2: SGHRS, YFSETQ. The DNA for the CDR3 is TGCGCCAGCAGCGCTCGGGGGGAGAACTATGGCTACACCTTC. Residues: CASSARGENYGYTF.

This clonotype was observed a few times. The chain links TRBV2 to TRBJ2-7; weak D call: TRBD1 (5 bases). The germline V gene has CDR1 SNHLY and CDR2 FYNNEI. V dropped 1 base and J dropped 1 base, with 11 bases sitting between them. The CDR3 covers 15 residues. CDR3 bases: TGTGCCAGCAGTGAAGAACAGGAGCCTTCCTACGAGCAGTACTTC. Encoded protein: CASSEEQEPSYEQYF. The full variable domain, completed using reference TRBV2 and TRBJ2-7, is EPEVTQTPSHQVTQMGQEVILRCVPISNHLYFYWYRQILGQKVEFLVSFYNNEISEKSEIFDDQFSVERPDGSNFTLKIRSTKLEDSAMYFCASSEEQEPSYEQYFGPGTRLTVT.

This chain uses TRBV11-2 with TRBJ2-1; 9 bases line up with TRBD2. This CDR3 contains 15 residues. Germline V gene sequence: CDR1 SGHAT, CDR2 FQNNGV. V was pared by 8 bases and J by 0 bases, with 5 bases of the junction left unmatched. CDR3 DNA: TGTGCCAGCTCGGAGCGGGGGGACTCCTACAATGAGCAGTTCTTC. Its protein is CASSERGDSYNEQFF.

This clonotype was observed many times. DNA for the CDR3: TGTGCCAGCAGCAGAACTAGCGGGAGGGCCGCGGGCACAGATACGCAGTATTTT. Translation: CASSRTSGRAAGTDTQYF. J is TRBJ2-3 and V is TRBV21-1; the table calls TRBD2, which could not be checked here. TRBV21-1 is an annotated pseudogene. The CDR3 sequence is 18 residues long.

This clonotype was detected only a few times. The rearrangement links TRBV11-3 to TRBJ2-3; 10 bases line up with TRBD2. J lost 3 bases, V lost 5 bases, and 5 bases had no gene match. In germline, CDR1 is SGHNT, CDR2 YENEEA. The CDR3 loop spans 15 amino acids. As DNA, the CDR3 is TGTGCCAGCAGCCAACCGGGACTAGCGACAGATACGCAGTATTTT. Amino acid sequence: CASSQPGLATDTQYF.

V usage is TRBV6-7 and J usage is TRBJ2-7, with D possibly matching TRBD1 (5 bases). TRBV6-7 is labeled an ORF, and its function is uncertain. V lost 4 bases, J lost 5 bases, and 15 bases lay in between. The CDR3 is made up of 14 amino acids. As DNA, the CDR3 is TGTGCCAGCAGTTCCCCGGACACCTCAAACGAGCAGTACTTC. It yields the protein CASSSPDTSNEQYF.

The genes are TRBV2 and TRBJ2-4, with no clear D. The CDR3 runs 10 residues. Germline V gene sequence: CDR1 SNHLY, CDR2 FYNNEI. V was shortened by 4 bases and J by 7 bases, with 2 bases between the two germline ends. CDR3 region: CASSANIQYF. CDR3 DNA sequence: TGTGCCAGCAGTGCGAACATTCAGTACTTC.

This clonotype has just a few counts. The chain joins TRBV12-3 or TRBV12-4 to TRBJ2-3; D may be TRBD1 or TRBD2 (6 bases each). The CDR3 is 17 amino acids. Trimming cost V 2 bases and J 5 bases, with 20 bases left between them. The CDR3 is CASSLFSLAEGVDTQYF. The CDR3 nucleotides read TGTGCCAGCAGTTTATTCTCACTAGCCGAGGGGGTAGATACGCAGTATTTT.

This clonotype was recorded once. The CDR3 does not end in the conserved phenylalanine or tryptophan, so this is likely a read error. This chain links TRBV6-1 with TRBJ2-7; D possibly corresponds to TRBD1 (7 bases). Trimming removed 8 bases at V and 5 bases at J, with 22 bases between. There are 15 residues in the CDR3. The germline gives CDR1 MNHNS, CDR2 SASEGT. The CDR3 region is CASSLQGGGWNEQYY. Here the CDR3 DNA reads TGTGCCAGCTCCCTCCAGGGGGGAGGTTGGAACGAGCAGTACTAC.

This clonotype occurred a few times. This chain uses TRBV2 with TRBJ2-7, with D unresolved. V was clipped by 4 bases and J by 3 bases, with 16 bases between them. Germline CDR1 reads SNHLY; CDR2 reads FYNNEI. This CDR3 region has 15 residues. In DNA form, the CDR3 reads TGTGCCAGCAGTGCCCCAAGCTGGGGTTTCTACGAGCAGTACTTC. Its protein product is CASSAPSWGFYEQYF.

This clonotype was detected a few times. This chain joins TRBV9 and TRBJ2-1; TRBD2 agrees at 12 bases. There are 15 residues in the CDR3. Germline V gene sequence: CDR1 SGDLS, CDR2 YYNGEE. Unmatched junction bases numbered 4, after V lost 2 bases and J lost 7 bases. CDR3 nucleotides: TGTGCCAGCAGCGTGGGGACTAGCGGGTTTAATGAGCAGTTCTTC. Its protein is CASSVGTSGFNEQFF.

This sequence joins TRBV9 and TRBJ2-2; 9 bases are a match to TRBD2. The length of the CDR3 is 18 residues. Per germline, CDR1 SGDLS and CDR2 YYNGEE. After removal of 3 bases from V and 4 bases from J, the junction contained 13 bases not matched to a gene. This CDR3 is CASSDTPAAGGGTGELFF. The CDR3 nucleotides read TGTGCCAGCAGCGACACCCCGGCAGCGGGGGGCGGCACCGGGGAGCTGTTTTTT.

This rearrangement joins TRBV29-1 to TRBJ2-3; possible D gene TRBD2, 6 bases. CDR3 size: 14 residues. V lost 8 bases and J 0 bases, leaving 15 bases between the germline ends. The germline gives CDR1 SQVTM, CDR2 ANQGSEA. CDR3 DNA sequence: TGCAGCATAAATGAGCGGGCTAGCACAGATACGCAGTATTTT. Its translation: CSINERASTDTQYF.

The table lists this clonotype with many counts. This chain uses TRBV6-5 with TRBJ1-6; no clear D. Germline V CDR1 and CDR2: MNHEY, SVGAGI. The V gene lost 4 bases and the J gene lost 14 bases, with 12 bases spanning the gap. The CDR3 is 12 residues long. The CDR3 loop reads CASSSGLFTLHF. CDR3 nucleotide sequence: TGTGCCAGCAGTTCCGGACTGTTCACCCTCCACTTT.